The 23 T cell receptor beta chains reported below all come from one sample, sequenced in a study of blood T cells in healthy people across ages. Together with a sample-barcoded 5' primer, a J-beta primer mix was included in a second PCR lasting about 6 to 11 cycles. TCRdb re-called the 5' RACE reads through MiXCR, storing one row per CDR3 protein. The profile covers roughly 1,700,000 distinct CDR3 sequences, with roughly 28% appearing a single time and 7.7% taken by the ten largest. The sample comprised blood. The origin of the receptors is a woman aged 25 to 39 in good health.

This clonotype was recorded at least ten times. V usage is TRBV3-1 and J usage is TRBJ2-7; D not resolved. This CDR3 is built from 14 residues. Trimming cost V 4 bases and J 2 bases, with 12 bases left between them. Germline CDR1 reads LGHDT; CDR2 reads YNNKEL (reference sequence). The CDR3 DNA follows: TGTGCCAGCAGCCTCGGACGTTCTACCTACGAGCAGTACTTC. It translates to CASSLGRSTYEQYF.

The chain carries TRBV27 and TRBJ2-5; a weak D match, TRBD2 (5 bases). The CDR3 sequence is 13 residues long. V was cut by 7 bases and J by 1 base, with 10 bases left in between. The V gene's germline CDR1 is MNHEY and CDR2 SMNVEV (reference sequence). The CDR3 sequence is CASKIEGQETQYF. The CDR3 DNA follows: TGTGCCAGCAAAATCGAGGGCCAAGAGACCCAGTACTTC.

V usage is TRBV9 and J usage is TRBJ2-1; unclear D gene. V lost 4 bases, J lost 0 bases, and 8 bases lay in between. Germline CDR1 is SGDLS and CDR2 is YYNGEE. This CDR3 is 14 amino acids long. For the CDR3, the DNA is TGTGCCAGCAGCAAGACCGACTCCTACAATGAGCAGTTCTTC. Translation gives CASSKTDSYNEQFF. The full variable domain, with the rest looked up from reference TRBV9 and TRBJ2-1, is DSGVTQTPKHLITATGQRVTLRCSPRSGDLSVYWYQQSLDQGLQFLIQYYNGEERAKGNILERFSAQQFPDLHSELNLSSLELGDSALYFCASSKTDSYNEQFFGPGTRLTVL.

V gene TRBV2 combines with J gene TRBJ2-1, with D maybe TRBD2 (9 bases). The ends were cut back, 4 bases at V and 7 bases at J, with 35 bases in the middle. CDR1 is SNHLY, CDR2 FYNNEI, per germline. The CDR3 length is 21 residues. CDR3 in DNA: TGTGCCAGCAGTGGGGCTTTACTGACAGGGGACCTAGCGGGATCTGATAATGAGCAGTTCTTC. Translated, it gives CASSGALLTGDLAGSDNEQFF. Combining the CDR3 with reference TRBV2 and TRBJ2-1 gives the whole variable domain EPEVTQTPSHQVTQMGQEVILRCVPISNHLYFYWYRQILGQKVEFLVSFYNNEISEKSEIFDDQFSVERPDGSNFTLKIRSTKLEDSAMYFCASSGALLTGDLAGSDNEQFFGPGTRLTVL.

Only a few counts were recorded for this clonotype. The gene calls are TRBV7-9 and TRBJ1-2; D unclear. Trimming left V 3 bases short and J 0 bases short, with 17 bases between. Germline V CDR1 and CDR2: SEHNR, FQNEAQ (reference sequence). The CDR3 has 17 amino acids. The CDR3 reads CASSFGYLERPNYGYTF. DNA of the CDR3: TGTGCCAGCAGCTTCGGGTATTTGGAGCGACCTAACTATGGCTACACCTTC.

The table lists this clonotype with many counts. V and J are TRBV18 and TRBJ2-5; no clear D. The CDR3 consists of 13 residues. Germline values: CDR1 KGHSH, CDR2 LQKENI. V was cut by 8 bases and J by 1 base, with 11 bases left in between. Written as DNA, the CDR3 is TGTGCCAGCAGCCCTCGGACCCAAGAGACCCAGTACTTC. Its protein is CASSPRTQETQYF.

The chain has TRBV11-2 and TRBJ1-1, with 7 nucleotides matching TRBD1. The CDR3 is 15 residues long. Unmatched junction bases numbered 9, after V lost 4 bases and J lost 4 bases. Germline assignment: CDR1 SGHAT and CDR2 FQNNGV. The DNA of the CDR3 is TGTGCCAGCAGCTCCCGACAGGGATCGGTCACTGAAGCTTTCTTT. It translates to CASSSRQGSVTEAFF.

V is TRBV9 and J is TRBJ2-3; D is undetermined. V dropped 5 bases and J dropped 3 bases, with 10 bases sitting between them. Germline CDR1 SGDLS, CDR2 YYNGEE. This CDR3 has 13 residues. CDR3 nucleotide sequence: TGTGCCAGCAGTTCTATGGGTACAGATACGCAGTATTTT. Translated: CASSSMGTDTQYF.

The table lists this clonotype with a few counts. A much more abundant neighbour one base away suggests this may be a read error. V is TRBV19 and J is TRBJ2-7; 7 bases agree with TRBD2. Germline V gives CDR1 LNHDA, CDR2 SQIVND (reference sequence). The J segment lost 3 bases and the V segment lost 4 bases, leaving 6 bases of the junction unmatched. The CDR3 covers 14 residues. In DNA, the CDR3 is TGTGCCAGTAGTAGCAACCCGGGGGGCTACGAGCAGTACTTC. It codes for CASSSNPGGYEQYF.

The DNA for the CDR3 is TGTGCCAGCAGTGGTACAGGTTCCCGCTACAATGAGCAGTTCTTC. Its translation is CASSGTGSRYNEQFF. The chain has TRBV6-4 and TRBJ2-1; the D gene is possibly TRBD1 (5 bases). Trimming left V 4 bases short and J 3 bases short, with 13 bases between. From germline, CDR1 is MRHNA and CDR2 SNTAGT. This CDR3 is 15 amino acids long.

This clonotype was seen more than once but under ten times. The chain combines TRBV29-1 with TRBJ2-5; the D call may be TRBD1 or TRBD2 (7 bases each). The CDR3 is 13 amino acids. The V gene's germline CDR1 is SQVTM and CDR2 ANQGSEA. With 1 base removed from V and 5 bases from J, the gap between germline ends came to 11 bases. CDR3 in amino acids: CSVEGQGGETQYF. CDR3 DNA sequence: TGCAGCGTTGAAGGCCAGGGGGGGGAGACCCAGTACTTC.

V usage is TRBV9 and J usage is TRBJ2-5; TRBD2 is a possible D gene (6 bases). There are 15 residues in the CDR3. Germline values: CDR1 SGDLS, CDR2 YYNGEE. The V end was cut by 4 bases, the J end by 2 bases, with 15 bases between. The CDR3 bases are TGTGCCAGCAGCCCTCAATCGGGGACTCAAGAGACCCAGTACTTC. This encodes CASSPQSGTQETQYF.

This clonotype was detected only a few times. V and J are TRBV7-9 and TRBJ2-4; 10 bases are shared with TRBD2. The end of the DNA fits TRBJ2-7 better, so the J call may be wrong. The CDR3 is 14 residues long. Germline loops: CDR1 SEHNR, CDR2 FQNEAQ (reference sequence). CDR3: CASIKAGGPSEQYF. CDR3 nucleotides: TGTGCCAGCATCAAAGCGGGAGGGCCCTCCGAGCAGTACTTC.

The CDR3, as DNA: TGTGCCAGCAGTTATCCTCCTCAGCCCCAGCATTTT. Amino acids: CASSYPPQPQHF. V is TRBV6-2 or TRBV6-3 and J is TRBJ1-5; D call uncertain. The V gene lost 3 bases and the J gene lost 6 bases, with 6 bases spanning the gap. Per germline, CDR1 MNHEY and CDR2 SVGEGT. CDR3 length: 12 residues.

The table lists this clonotype with many counts. This sequence joins TRBV3-1 and TRBJ2-7; 7 nucleotides match TRBD2. The V gene end was trimmed by 3 bases and the J gene end by 2 bases; junction bases not matched to a gene: 7. This CDR3 has 15 amino acids. Germline-derived CDR1 and CDR2 are LGHDT and YNNKEL (reference sequence). The CDR3 bases are TGTGCCAGCAGCCAGGGCGGGGGAGCGGCCTACGAGCAGTACTTC. Translating it yields CASSQGGGAAYEQYF.

This clonotype was counted a few times. The genes are TRBV7-2 and TRBJ1-2; D not certain. This CDR3 spans 16 amino acids. V shed 5 bases and J shed 0 bases, with 16 bases lying between them. The germline V gene encodes CDR1 SGHTA and CDR2 FQGNSA. CDR3 residues: CASSRLRTATNYGYTF. CDR3 in DNA: TGTGCCAGCAGCAGACTCAGGACGGCCACTAACTATGGCTACACCTTC. The entire variable domain, with the rest obtained from reference TRBV7-2 and TRBJ1-2, is as follows: GAGVSQSPSNKVTEKGKDVELRCDPISGHTALYWYRQSLGQGLEFLIYFQGNSAPDKSGLPSDRFSAERTGGSVSTLTIQRTQQEDSAVYLCASSRLRTATNYGYTFGSGTRLTVV.

This clonotype showed up many times. V is TRBV11-1 and J is TRBJ2-7, with a weak D call TRBD2 (5 bases). The germline V gene encodes CDR1 SGHAT and CDR2 FQDESV (reference sequence). This CDR3 contains 11 residues. Trimming shortened V by 0 bases and J by 11 bases, and 8 bases separated the two germline ends. The CDR3 sequence is CASSLARVKYF. The DNA for the CDR3 is TGTGCCAGCAGCTTAGCGAGGGTCAAGTACTTC.

This clonotype appeared many times. The CDR3 DNA reads TGTGCCAGCTCACCATGGCGGGACCAAGAGACCCAGTACTTC. It translates to CASSPWRDQETQYF. The V and J genes are TRBV18 and TRBJ2-5; tentative D call: TRBD2 (5 bases). This CDR3 has 14 residues. Germline-derived CDR1 and CDR2 are KGHSH and LQKENI. Trimming removed 2 bases at V and 0 bases at J, with 7 bases between.

The table lists this clonotype with many counts. The CDR3 DNA reads as TGTGCCATCAGTGACTCCGGACTAGAGAGCGAGCAGTACTTC. Translated: CAISDSGLESEQYF. The V and J genes are TRBV10-3 and TRBJ2-7, with TRBD2 matching 7 bases. The CDR3 is 14 amino acids. The trim removed 3 bases at V and 6 bases at J, leaving 8 bases unmatched. Per germline, CDR1 ENHRY and CDR2 SYGVKD.

The table lists this clonotype with many counts. The J gene is TRBJ2-1, the V gene TRBV6-5; no definite D call. V was clipped by 4 bases and J by 5 bases, with 12 bases between them. The CDR3 contains 14 residues. CDR1 is MNHEY and CDR2 is SVGAGI in the germline V gene. CDR3 sequence (DNA): TGTGCCAGCAGTTCCTACATAGCAGACAATGAGCAGTTCTTC. Its translation: CASSSYIADNEQFF.

This sequence joins TRBV6-5 and TRBJ2-3; TRBD1 or TRBD2 may be the D gene (5 bases each). Germline CDR1 is MNHEY and CDR2 is SVGAGI. V was cut by 2 bases and J by 5 bases, with 11 bases left in between. The length of the CDR3 is 14 residues. CDR3 in amino acids: CASSYRDGGDTQYF. The CDR3 DNA reads as TGTGCCAGCAGTTACCGAGATGGGGGAGATACGCAGTATTTT.

In its sample, this clonotype was seen once. The chain uses TRBV7-9 and TRBJ2-3; TRBD1 matches at 7 bases. CDR1 and CDR2 (germline): SEHNR, FQNEAQ (reference sequence). The ends lost 5 bases at V and 2 bases at J; junction bases unmatched: 7. The CDR3 is made up of 15 amino acids. As DNA, the CDR3 is TGTGCCAGCAGCATGAACAGGGGACCCACAGATACGCAGTATTTT. This codes for CASSMNRGPTDTQYF.

The chain combines TRBV20-1 with TRBJ2-7, with 10 bases lining up with TRBD2. J lost 6 bases, V lost 5 bases, and 7 bases had no gene match. The CDR3 runs 13 residues. Per the germline V gene, CDR1 is DFQATT and CDR2 is SNEGSKA (reference sequence). The DNA of the CDR3 is TGCAGTGCTTTAGCGGGGGGTCTGGGCGAGCAGTACTTC. It translates to CSALAGGLGEQYF.